This T cell receptor beta chain derives from a study of regulatory T cells in long-lasting Graves disease (dated by TCRdb to the early 2020s). For context, the study as a whole: Newly diagnosed Graves' disease patients had taken antithyroid drugs for less than 3 months. This study used TCR sequencing and RNA sequencing of peripheral blood to compare persistent Graves' disease patients against newly diagnosed Graves' disease patients. The study was conducted in China and was registered as a clinical trial. A total of 35 or so samples were covered by TCR sequencing, comprising some 13 persistent and approximately 20 newly diagnosed Graves' disease patients.

The library was prepared using multiplex PCR. The instrument given in TCRdb is Illumina HiSeq 4000. To build TCR beta libraries, CDR3 regions were amplified by Arm-PCR using iRepertoire HTBI primers. PCR products were gel purified before sequencing. The authors' analysis ran thus. A total of 62 TRBV and under 15 TRBJ segments were identified across samples and were used for gene usage analysis of CDR3 amino acid clonotypes. COPE and FqMerger were used to merge filtered high-quality paired reads into contigs. Contigs were aligned with BLAST to IMGT TRBV, TRBD and TRBJ reference genes, and CDR3 was defined per IMGT. Any clonotype with a frequency above 0.1% was counted as a highly expanded clone. Repertoire diversity was measured by Shannon entropy, and V-J evenness by the Gini coefficient. A clonotype found in more than one individual was treated as public. The public reads were reanalyzed by TCRdb: fastp trimming at Q25, MiXCR alignment, in-frame beta chains only. Each record represents a unique CDR3 protein, reported with the most common genes and DNA among its rows. The V and J calls reflect TCRdb's pipeline rather than the authors' work. In this sample the table shows approximately 400,000 distinct CDR3 sequences, about 15% of which occur a single time. The ten largest clones take up approximately 16% of the sample.

In light of the paper, this sample's time point label describes: newly diagnosed GD, antithyroid drugs for less than 3 months. RNA was extracted from PBMCs in TRIzol for both TCR sequencing and RNA sequencing. The diagnosis of Graves' disease was made according to American Thyroid Association guidelines. Patients were recruited from an endocrinology department in Xi'an, China. From each patient, around 9.3 milliliters of peripheral blood was collected into an EDTA anticoagulant tube. PBMCs were isolated by Ficoll Paque Plus density gradient separation without further T cell sorting. An Agilent 2100 Bioanalyzer and agarose gel were used to check RNA quality, and a NanoDrop 2000 was used to measure RNA concentration. Points the paper makes about the study in general: Only peripheral blood was studied, because thyroid tissue, the primary lesion, was inaccessible. Sequencing and analysis were limited to the TCR beta chain. More public clonotypes were shared among persistent patients (more than 2,500) than among newly diagnosed patients (just under 1,000). Persistent Graves' disease patients showed lower TCR Shannon entropy and fewer highly expanded clones than newly diagnosed patients, suggesting clonal expansion. The authors acknowledged the small sample size as a limitation that may reduce accuracy.

This clonotype was detected ten times or more. Its binding antigen is unknown. Nothing much larger sits one base from this clone, and base qualities are not available. This same sample was also taken into another study, of T cells in Graves' hyperthyroidism and ophthalmopathy. Per the second study: A patient counted as having stable Graves' hyperthyroidism if no progression to ophthalmopathy occurred over 18 months of follow-up. Hyperthyroidism patients were newly diagnosed, had a disease duration of under 2 months, and were aged 18 to 65 years. Any patient with an uncontrolled infection, another autoimmune disease, pregnancy or lactation was excluded. Diagnoses were based on clinical symptoms, serum thyroxine and TRAb, thyroid ultrasound and orbital computed tomography. For the first round of RT-PCR on the TCR CDR3, the HTBI primer set was used together with the Qiagen OneStep RT-PCR kit. Blood samples also contained most of the expanded thyroid clonotypes (frequency above 0.001), which suggests that blood repertoires may reflect thyroid immune responses. A 13 V-J signature model separated ophthalmopathy from stable hyperthyroidism, with approximately 87% sensitivity and about 81% specificity in cross-validation and 80%/75% in testing. In validation, the model predicted progression to ophthalmopathy with approximately 71% sensitivity and over 72% specificity, a median of about six months before onset. A discovery cohort of 95 to 100 patients, roughly 43 with Graves' ophthalmopathy and about 58 with stable Graves' hyperthyroidism, was used to find distinguishing TCR V-J signatures. Prospective prediction of ophthalmopathy was tested in an independent validation cohort of fewer than 20 hyperthyroidism patients and around 16 patients who later progressed to ophthalmopathy. The 100 discovery patients were randomly split 7:3 into training and test sets. The study also compared thyroid tissue and blood T-cell repertoires from a handful of Graves' hyperthyroidism patients. After blood sampling, hyperthyroidism patients were treated with methimazole at a starting dose of 30 mg daily, and ophthalmopathy patients were treated with high-dose intravenous methylprednisolone. A second multiplex PCR round built the libraries, followed by size selection and purification. The libraries were sequenced on an Illumina HiSeq2000 using paired-end 100 bp reads. SOAPnuke was used to process the raw data, throwing out any read that contained adapters or uncalled bases, had a mean Phred below 15, or lacked an exact constant-primer or identifier match. COPE v1.2.5 was used to merge high-quality paired reads, and clonotypes were defined as unique nucleotide sequences. MiTCR v1.1 was used to align clonotypes to the IMGT TRBV, TRBD and TRBJ reference segments. The analysis included only V-J combinations with a frequency above 0.0001, which together covered 99.2% of the repertoires. A TCS score was defined as the ratio of F50 (clonal expansion) to E x V (chaos), with BLOSUM62-based TCRdist applied between CDR3 peptides within each V-J. Welch's t-statistics and random forest reduced fewer than 600 V-J features to some 14, which were used in a naive Bayes classifier (R e1071). Sample size was not statistically predetermined, and blinding of investigators to group allocation was not performed. According to the paper, TCR Vbeta CDR3 sequencing was carried out on around 140 peripheral blood samples, which came from approximately 43 ophthalmopathy, approximately 72 hyperthyroidism and approximately 17 progressor patients.

Sequencing was performed on peripheral blood mononuclear cells (PBMCs), taken at new diagnosis, from a patient treated with antithyroid drugs. The TCR was taken from a woman aged 25-40 years with Graves disease. Donor details come from another sample of the same person, matched by shared clones.

The CDR3 protein is CASSYGLAGHNEQFF. The nucleotides are TGTGCCAGCAGTTACGGACTAGCGGGGCACAATGAGCAGTTCTTC. The rearranged chain carries TRBV6-5 and TRBJ2-1; the central 12 bases match TRBD2. Germline trimming amounts to 2 bases on V and 5 bases on J, with 1 as the count of junction bases outside the gene matches. CDR1 and CDR2 are drawn from the germline V gene: MNHEY, SVGAGI. Including cysteine and phenylalanine, the CDR3 has 15 amino acids. This entry keeps only the CDR3 DNA: 45 bases, framed from base 1.